This paragraph covers one T cell receptor (beta chain) sequence. There is no known antigen for this receptor. Within one base of it there is no much larger clone, and no base qualities were kept. The source of the sample is a study of draining lymph node invasion in breast cancer (dated by TCRdb to 2018 to 2020). For the wider study: Nodal metastasis was diagnosed by histology and cytokeratin immunohistochemistry, and confirmation was obtained by EpCAM/CD45 flow cytometry. In the separate targeted TCR sequencing, lymph nodes from roughly five patients were covered, and primary tumors were sequenced for three of those patients. From every patient, the primary tumor plus matched non-invaded and tumor-invaded tumor-draining lymph nodes were collected, and both Treg and Tconv subsets were profiled. A separate targeted assay used bulk TCR-beta CDR3 sequencing to compare sorted memory regulatory T cells with memory conventional CD4 T cells across breast cancer tissues. Study-wide conclusions, independent of this receptor: Data could not resolve whether Treg conversion occurred in a given organ or whether converted Tregs recirculated between nodes and tumor. Tracking of the top-100 tumor clones could be carried out in just a couple of patients. Some of the top 100 tumor clones were detected in invaded and non-invaded nodes, and this detection was taken to suggest recirculation between tumor and draining nodes. In the targeted TCR-seq data, Tregs appeared to be more clonally expanded than Tconvs in all tissues, and lower diversity was found for both subsets in tumor than in lymph nodes. Within each tissue, roughly 13-22% of Treg TCRs were also found among Tconvs, a result interpreted as suggesting peripheral Treg induction. TCRs shared between Treg and Tconv subsets were regarded as suggestive, but not proof, of a common clonal origin.

For memory regulatory T cells, the sort was based on CD4+ CD45RA- CD25high cells. Each tumor-draining lymph node was classified as non-invaded if metastatic tumor cells were absent and as invaded if metastatic tumor cells were present. Before staining and sorting, a Miltenyi Pan T Cell isolation kit was used to pre-enrich the T cells. Primary tumors were characterized by immunohistochemistry for estrogen receptor, progesterone receptor, HER2 and Ki-67. Fresh surgical tissue was processed within a few hours after surgery by being cut into small fragments. The tissue fragments were enzymatically digested with Liberase TL plus DNase for 20 minutes and then passed through a 40-micrometer strainer. After DAPI live/dead staining, cells were sorted on a BD FACS Aria II at 98-99% purity. Sorted cells were lysed in TCL buffer, and RNA was purified using a Norgen Single Cell RNA purification kit that included DNase treatment.

From its cysteine to its phenylalanine, the CDR3 spans 14 amino acids. Of the read, only the CDR3 DNA is kept; its 42 bases are in frame from base 1. The germline V gene yields ENHRY for CDR1 and SYGVKD for CDR2. V and J are truncated by 4 bases and 0 bases respectively, leaving an intervening sequence of 8 bases. The library was generated by bulk RNA-seq. Sequencing relied on an Illumina HiSeq 2500. In the paper's pipeline: For the separate targeted TCR-seq dataset, MiXCR version 2.1.5 with default parameters extracted and quantified CDR3 sequences from raw reads. The separate targeted TCR-seq dataset defined each TCR-beta clone by its combination of V gene, J gene and CDR3 sequence. The separate targeted TCR-seq dataset was filtered by first dropping clones with fewer than three counts and then keeping only the 90% most strongly expressed clones in each sample. In the separate targeted TCR-seq dataset, Treg-Tconv overlap was calculated per tissue as the number of shared clones divided by the total number of Treg clones, multiplied by 100. The public reads were reprocessed in TCRdb via fastp at Q25 and MiXCR, keeping in-frame beta chains. Each entry is one CDR3 protein sequence, shown with its most common DNA and genes. TCRdb, rather than the study authors, made the V and J calls. The sample contains about 2,600 distinct CDR3 sequences, roughly three quarters of them found a single time. Clones ranked in the top ten supply 7.8% of the sample.

This clonotype was sampled from a female donor with luminal breast cancer. Sequenced material: sorted memory Tregs from a lymph node. Sample cell subset or site, as interpreted from the label and publication: CD45RA-negative sorted CD4+ T cells (memory Tconv or effector/memory Treg). The V and J segments used are TRBV10-3 and TRBJ2-3, with the D gene call left open. The CDR3 region has the sequence CAISAVQSTDTQYF. The sequenced DNA is TGTGCCATCAGTGCTGTACAGAGCACAGATACGCAGTATTTT.